Each of the 16 T cell receptor beta chains below was sequenced from the same sample in a study of T cell changes during pregnancy in multiple sclerosis. Using immunoSEQ multiplex PCR, the repertoire was profiled, and TCRdb retains in-frame clones only, with some absent. The sample lists tens of thousands of clones, 93% occurring once. The specimen comprised peripheral blood, sampled in the second trimester of pregnancy. The receptors shown here come from a female donor with multiple sclerosis, enrolled in a pregnancy study.

This clone was picked up one time. The chain carries TRBV4-1 and TRBJ2-3; tentatively, D is TRBD1 (6 bases). Trimming cost V 4 bases and J 2 bases, with 16 bases left between them. There are 16 residues in the CDR3. CDR1 and CDR2 from the germline V gene are MGHRA and YSYEKL. The CDR3 coding sequence is TGCGCCAGCAGCCTCCCGACAGGCCTTTTCACAGATACGCAGTATTTT. This codes for CASSLPTGLFTDTQYF.

This chain links TRBV5-1 with TRBJ2-1; D remains unclear. Germline V gives CDR1 SGHRS, CDR2 YFSETQ. CDR3 length equals 14 residues. The V and J ends lost 0 bases and 9 bases respectively, with 13 bases between them. DNA of the CDR3: TGCGCCAGCAGCTTGGTAGGCGGTTCGGGTGAGCAGTTCTTC. Amino acids: CASSLVGGSGEQFF.

This chain uses TRBV7-9 with TRBJ2-1; possible D gene TRBD2, 5 bases. Trimming removed 3 bases from V and 6 bases from J, with 12 bases in between. CDR1 and CDR2 (germline): SEHNR, FQNEAQ (reference sequence). This CDR3 region has 14 residues. The CDR3 DNA sequence: TGTGCCAGCAGCTTGGCTAGCTACTCCAATGAGCAGTTCTTC. Translating gives CASSLASYSNEQFF.

The chain is built from TRBV10-3 and TRBJ1-1, with D perhaps TRBD1 (5 bases). Germline V lookup: CDR1 ENHRY, CDR2 SYGVKD. The CDR3 has 13 residues. V was shortened by 2 bases and J by 11 bases, with 15 bases between the two germline ends. CDR3 DNA: TGTGCCATCAGTGAGCCGGGACTTCCAGGGGCTTTCTTT. Residues: CAISEPGLPGAFF.

V is TRBV15 and J is TRBJ1-2; tentative D call: TRBD1 (6 bases). This CDR3 region has 18 residues. The ends were cut back, 2 bases at V and 7 bases at J, with 26 bases in the middle. The germline CDR1 and CDR2 sequences are LNHNV and YYDKDF (reference sequence). CDR3 sequence reads: CATSRRGGAGPRFGGYTF. CDR3 nucleotide sequence: TGTGCCACCAGCAGAAGGGGGGGGGCGGGACCCAGGTTTGGTGGCTACACCTTC.

V gene TRBV2 combines with J gene TRBJ2-2, with D possibly matching TRBD1 (5 bases). Trimming took 4 bases from V and 3 from J, leaving 9 bases between them. The CDR3 is 14 amino acids. Germline CDR1 is SNHLY and CDR2 is FYNNEI. CDR3 bases: TGTGCCAGCAGTGTCCAGGGCTACACCGGGGAGCTGTTTTTT. Amino acid sequence: CASSVQGYTGELFF.

The chain uses TRBV9 and TRBJ1-3; D is undetermined. CDR3 size: 16 residues. Germline assignment: CDR1 SGDLS and CDR2 YYNGEE. V lost 5 bases to trimming and J lost 0 bases, with 15 bases between them. The CDR3 DNA follows: TGTGCCAGCAGACCCGGAGGAGGGCTCTCTGGAAACACCATATATTTT. It yields the protein CASRPGGGLSGNTIYF.

This rearrangement joins TRBV4-2 to TRBJ2-7; a possible D gene is TRBD1 (6 bases). Germline lookup yields CDR1 LGHNA and CDR2 YNFKEQ. Trimming shortened V by 7 bases and J by 5 bases, and 12 bases separated the two germline ends. The CDR3 has 12 amino acids. The CDR3 here is CASNRDGDEQYF. The CDR3 nucleotides read TGTGCCAGCAACAGGGACGGGGACGAGCAGTACTTC.

The chain combines TRBV5-4 with TRBJ1-1; D uncertain. The CDR3 runs 16 residues. Trimming cost V 0 bases and J 1 base, with 13 bases left between them. In germline, CDR1 is SGHNT, CDR2 YYREEE (reference sequence). CDR3 DNA: TGTGCCAGCAGCTTGGGATCTAGCAGATCGAACACTGAAGCTTTCTTT. It encodes CASSLGSSRSNTEAFF.

This rearrangement joins TRBV11-1 to TRBJ2-3; 10 nucleotides line up with TRBD1. The junction had 11 bases not matched to a gene; V was cut back by 3 bases and J by 2 bases. This CDR3 is built from 18 residues. Germline lookup yields CDR1 SGHAT and CDR2 FQDESV (reference sequence). The CDR3 reads CASSFFRVGTGVTDTQYF. CDR3 DNA: TGTGCCAGCAGCTTTTTTAGAGTCGGGACAGGGGTCACAGATACGCAGTATTTT.

The V call is TRBV9, the J call TRBJ1-5; 9 bases are a match to TRBD1. The CDR3 loop spans 15 amino acids. V lost 4 bases, J lost 2 bases, and 4 bases stayed unmatched. Germline CDR1 reads SGDLS; CDR2 reads YYNGEE. Written as DNA, the CDR3 is TGTGCCAGCAGCAGGACAGGGGTTGGCAATCAGCCCCAGCATTTT. Translated, it gives CASSRTGVGNQPQHF.

The genes are TRBV6-6 and TRBJ2-1; maybe TRBD2 (5 bases). V was shortened by 0 bases and J by 10 bases, with 13 bases between the two germline ends. The germline V gene has CDR1 MNHNY and CDR2 SVGAGI (reference sequence). CDR3 length: 14 amino acids. This chain's CDR3 is CASSYSGNRGEQFF. CDR3 coding DNA: TGTGCCAGCAGTTACTCCGGGAACCGTGGGGAGCAGTTCTTC.

The J gene is TRBJ1-2, the V gene TRBV30; 7 bases map to TRBD1. With 2 bases clipped from V and 5 bases from J, the junction kept 11 bases outside the gene matches. CDR1 is GTSNPN and CDR2 is SVGIG in the germline V gene (reference sequence). The CDR3 is 15 residues long. This CDR3 reads CAWSPWDSVSYGYTF. The CDR3 region has the DNA TGTGCCTGGAGTCCCTGGGACAGTGTATCTTATGGCTACACCTTC.

The CDR3 DNA follows: TGTGCCAGCAGTTCAGGGACTAGCGGGGGGCCTACGTACAATGAGCAGTTCTTC. It is translated as CASSSGTSGGPTYNEQFF. The chain recombines TRBV27 with TRBJ2-1; 15 bases fit TRBD2. From germline, CDR1 is MNHEY and CDR2 SMNVEV (reference sequence). The CDR3 is 18 amino acids. V was clipped by 4 bases and J by 4 bases; unmatched bases: 8.

This clone is a singleton in its sample. A junction boundary mismatches the germline segment, possibly from a read error. J is TRBJ1-4 and V is TRBV2; D ambiguous. CDR3 length: 14 residues. Germline CDR1 and CDR2: SNHLY and FYNNEI. The CDR3 spells CASREGRGNEKLFF. CDR3 sequence (DNA): TGTGCCAGCAGGGAAGGTCGGGGTAATGAAAAACTGTTTTTT.

This chain connects TRBV25-1 to TRBJ2-2; maybe TRBD2 (5 bases). Trimming took off 1 base at V and 4 bases at J, with 7 bases between the two ends. Germline lookup yields CDR1 MGHDK and CDR2 SYGVNS. The CDR3 totals 14 residues. CDR3 region: CASSELRVTGELFF. CDR3 DNA: TGTGCCAGCAGTGAATTGAGGGTCACCGGGGAGCTGTTTTTT.